Following are 14 T cell receptor beta chains from one sample sequenced in a study of blood T cells in healthy people across ages. A second PCR of about 7 to 12 cycles used a sample-barcoded 5' primer and a J-beta primer mix. TCRdb re-called the 5' RACE reads with MiXCR, one entry per CDR3 protein. This sample carries about 1.5 million distinct CDR3 sequences, roughly 40% of them seen once, and the ten largest clones take around 8%. Sequencing input: blood. The source is a woman in her late teens or twenties in good health.

Comments on this clonotype: This is likely a read error, given that the CDR3 carries no conserved phenylalanine or tryptophan at its end. This chain uses TRBV27 with TRBJ2-1, with TRBD2 matching over 12 bases. Germline V gene sequence: CDR1 MNHEY, CDR2 SMNVEV (reference sequence). The CDR3 runs 13 residues. With V trimmed by 8 bases and J by 8 bases, 4 bases remained unmatched. The CDR3 sequence: CASGGLAGHEQFI. For the CDR3, the DNA is TGTGCCAGCGGGGGACTAGCGGGCCATGAGCAGTTCATC.

This clonotype was counted only a few times. The chain has TRBV2 and TRBJ2-3, with D tentatively TRBD1 (7 bases). V gave up 6 bases and J gave up 6 bases, with 25 bases separating them. Germline lookup yields CDR1 SNHLY and CDR2 FYNNEI. CDR3 length: 17 residues. CDR3 DNA sequence: TGTGCCAGCAGGAGAGGTTATGCAGGGGGGACAGCGGATACGCAGTATTTT. Amino acids: CASRRGYAGGTADTQYF.

This rearrangement joins TRBV19 to TRBJ2-1; D unclear. Germline V gene sequence: CDR1 LNHDA, CDR2 SQIVND (reference sequence). The CDR3 runs to 13 residues. The V and J ends lost 3 bases and 8 bases respectively, with 11 bases between them. The CDR3 loop reads CASSIGGVHEQFF. CDR3 nucleotides: TGTGCCAGTAGTATCGGTGGAGTGCATGAGCAGTTCTTC.

This clonotype appeared a few times. The rearrangement uses TRBV2 and TRBJ1-1; D not certain. Trimming left V 8 bases short and J 2 bases short, with 18 bases between. The CDR3 is 15 residues long. The germline CDR1 and CDR2 sequences are SNHLY and FYNNEI. The CDR3, as DNA: TGTGCCAGCTCCCCTCGCAACCCGACAAACACTGAAGCTTTCTTT. Encoded protein: CASSPRNPTNTEAFF.

The sample holds a few counts of this clonotype. Relative to the germline gene, one junction end is altered; a read error may explain this. This chain joins TRBV9 and TRBJ1-5, with 8 bases aligning to TRBD1. Germline V lookup: CDR1 SGDLS, CDR2 YYNGEE. The CDR3 has 13 residues. CDR3 in DNA: TGTGCCAGCAGCGGGACAGGGAATCTGCCCCAGCATTTT. Its translation: CASSGTGNLPQHF. The complete variable domain, with remaining parts taken from reference TRBV9 and TRBJ1-5, reads DSGVTQTPKHLITATGQRVTLRCSPRSGDLSVYWYQQSLDQGLQFLIQYYNGEERAKGNILERFSAQQFPDLHSELNLSSLELGDSALYFCASSGTGNLPQHFGDGTRLSIL.

V is TRBV28 and J is TRBJ2-7; tentative D call: TRBD1 (6 bases). The germline CDR1 and CDR2 sequences are MDHEN and SYDVKM. V was trimmed by 4 bases and J by 3 bases, leaving 13 bases between them. This CDR3 is 14 amino acids long. CDR3: CASSSTGYLYEQYF. As DNA, the CDR3 is TGTGCCAGCAGTTCTACAGGGTACCTCTACGAGCAGTACTTC.

The gene calls are TRBV6-5 and TRBJ1-5, with D perhaps matching TRBD1 (6 bases). CDR3 length equals 15 residues. Trimming pared 0 bases from V and 3 bases from J, leaving 9 bases between. Germline V gives CDR1 MNHEY, CDR2 SVGAGI. The CDR3, as DNA: TGTGCCAGCAGTTACTCTACAGGGACCAATCAGCCCCAGCATTTT. Its translation: CASSYSTGTNQPQHF.

The V and J genes are TRBV6-1 and TRBJ1-4; a possible D gene is TRBD1 (5 bases). The V end lost 6 bases, the J end lost 0 bases, and 8 bases lay between the germline ends. The CDR3 is 14 amino acids. Germline V CDR1 and CDR2: MNHNS, SASEGT. DNA for the CDR3: TGTGCCAGCAGGGAGGGACCAACTAATGAAAAACTGTTTTTT. Its protein product is CASREGPTNEKLFF.

This clonotype was detected ten times or more. Here the CDR3 reads CASSWLDSEQYF. The CDR3 coding sequence is TGTGCCAGCAGCTGGCTCGACAGCGAGCAGTACTTC. The chain couples TRBV12-3 or TRBV12-4 to TRBJ2-7, with D perhaps matching TRBD1 (5 bases). Trimming removed 6 bases at V and 6 bases at J, with 12 bases between. There are 12 residues in the CDR3.

The chain combines TRBV12-3 or TRBV12-4 with TRBJ1-2, with 8 bases aligning to TRBD1. The CDR3 consists of 17 residues. After removal of 2 bases from V and 0 bases from J, the junction contained 8 bases not matched to a gene. CDR3 nucleotides: TGTGCCAGCAGTTTATTGGGGCAGGGGGCTACTAACTATGGCTACACCTTC. Protein: CASSLLGQGATNYGYTF.

This clonotype occurred many times. The chain has TRBV6-1 and TRBJ1-2, with D unclear. Germline CDR1 and CDR2: MNHNS and SASEGT. V lost 7 bases to trimming and J lost 4 bases, with 13 bases between them. The CDR3 covers 13 residues. DNA of the CDR3: TGTGCCAGCAAGGTGGGCCCAACCTATGGCTACACCTTC. This gives the protein CASKVGPTYGYTF.

This clonotype came up once. Compared with germline, one end of the junction differs, possibly owing to a read error. The chain uses TRBV6-5 and TRBJ1-2; tentative D call: TRBD1 (6 bases). The length of the CDR3 is 15 residues. Per germline, CDR1 MNHEY and CDR2 SVGAGI. DNA of the CDR3: TGTGCCGGCAGTTTATCGGCAGGGGCTAACTATGGCTACACCTTC. Translation: CAGSLSAGANYGYTF.

This clonotype has a handful of counts. This chain uses TRBV15 with TRBJ1-5; D is unclear. The CDR3 sequence is 14 residues long. V lost 4 bases and J 4 bases, leaving 11 bases between the germline ends. Per germline, CDR1 LNHNV and CDR2 YYDKDF (reference sequence). For the CDR3, the DNA is TGTGCCACCAGCAAAAGACATCTAAATCAGCCCCAGCATTTT. Translation: CATSKRHLNQPQHF.

V and J are TRBV30 and TRBJ1-1, with D perhaps TRBD1 (5 bases). The CDR3 extends over 13 amino acids. With 3 bases removed from V and 7 bases from J, the gap between germline ends came to 15 bases. Germline V CDR1 and CDR2: GTSNPN, SVGIG (reference sequence). Written as DNA, the CDR3 is TGTGCCTGGAGCATGGGGCAGGGTGTTGAAGCTTTCTTT. Its translation is CAWSMGQGVEAFF.